The 23 T cell receptor beta chains listed next were all sequenced from one sample in a study of T cell responses to AZD1222 COVID-19 vaccine. Only in-frame clones appear in the TCRdb table, and some are missing; sequencing was by immunoSEQ multiplex PCR. The sample lists over 150,000 clones, about 91% seen once, with around a tenth in the top ten. The source material was peripheral blood, sampled 28 days after the second AZD1222 dose. Receptors originate from an adult who received the AZD1222 COVID-19 vaccine.

CDR3 nucleotides: TGTGCCAGCAGCGGGAAGGACGGATCTAATGAAAAACTGTTTTTT. Its translation: CASSGKDGSNEKLFF. The chain has TRBV28 and TRBJ1-4; D is uncertain. The V gene's germline CDR1 is MDHEN and CDR2 SYDVKM. The CDR3 consists of 15 residues. Trimming removed 6 bases at V and 3 bases at J, with 14 bases between.

This clone was counted a few times. The CDR3 DNA is TGCGCCAGCAGCTTTGATTTAACAGGATACACTGAAGCTTTCTTT. This translates into CASSFDLTGYTEAFF. The genes are TRBV5-1 and TRBJ1-1, with D perhaps matching TRBD1 (5 bases). Germline V gene data show CDR1 as SGHRS and CDR2 as YFSETQ. Between the trimmed V and J ends, which lost 2 bases and 3 bases, there was a span of 14 bases. The CDR3 runs 15 residues.

The rearrangement uses TRBV6-4 and TRBJ1-6, with D unresolved. This CDR3 has 17 residues. Trimming stripped 5 bases from V and 8 bases from J, with 22 bases between. CDR1 and CDR2 from the germline V gene are MRHNA and SNTAGT. Here the CDR3 reads CASSLKPFSSGDSPLHF. The DNA of the CDR3 is TGTGCCAGCAGTCTAAAACCATTTTCCAGTGGGGATTCACCCCTCCACTTT.

The genes are TRBV18 and TRBJ2-7; possibly TRBD1 for D (6 bases). The CDR3 has 14 residues. The ends were cut back, 6 bases at V and 4 bases at J, with 16 bases in the middle. CDR1 KGHSH and CDR2 LQKENI come from the germline V gene. For the CDR3, the DNA is TGTGCCAGCTCTCCTGGGACACCCACTTACGAGCAGTACTTC. As protein: CASSPGTPTYEQYF. Using reference TRBV18 and TRBJ2-7 for the parts outside the CDR3, the full variable domain is NAGVMQNPRHLVRRRGQEARLRCSPMKGHSHVYWYRQLPEEGLKFMVYLQKENIIDESGMPKERFSAEFPKEGPSILRIQQVVRGDSAAYFCASSPGTPTYEQYFGPGTRLTVT.

The J gene is TRBJ2-5, the V gene TRBV10-3, with D perhaps matching TRBD2 (7 bases). Trimming removed 7 bases at V and 5 bases at J, with 17 bases between. The CDR3 is 14 residues long. Germline V gene lookup returns CDR1 ENHRY and CDR2 SYGVKD. The DNA of the CDR3 is TGTGCCATCAATGAACGGGGGGCGACGGAGACCCAGTACTTC. Residues: CAINERGATETQYF.

This clone was detected once. The genes are TRBV29-1 and TRBJ1-2; weak D call: TRBD1 (6 bases). V lost 4 bases and J 5 bases, leaving 14 bases between the germline ends. The germline V gene has CDR1 SQVTM and CDR2 ANQGSEA. CDR3 length equals 13 residues. The CDR3 spells CSVVRGGTYGYTF. The CDR3 DNA is TGCAGCGTTGTCCGGGGAGGGACATATGGCTACACCTTC. Filled out from reference TRBV29-1 and TRBJ1-2, the complete variable domain reads SAVISQKPSRDICQRGTSLTIQCQVDSQVTMMFWYRQQPGQSLTLIATANQGSEATYESGFVIDKFPISRPNLTFSTLTVSNMSPEDSSIYLCSVVRGGTYGYTFGSGTRLTVV.

This rearrangement joins TRBV19 to TRBJ2-5; 7 nucleotides agree with TRBD1. This CDR3 has 16 residues. The V gene end was trimmed by 6 bases and the J gene end by 0 bases; junction bases not matched to a gene: 10. Germline assignment: CDR1 LNHDA and CDR2 SQIVND (reference sequence). CDR3 bases: TGTGCCAGTAGCCCCTTTTCCGACAGGGACCAAGAGACCCAGTACTTC. Its translation: CASSPFSDRDQETQYF. The variable domain in full, completed from reference TRBV19 and TRBJ2-5, reads DGGITQSPKYLFRKEGQNVTLSCEQNLNHDAMYWYRQDPGQGLRLIYYSQIVNDFQKGDIAEGYSVSREKKESFPLTVTSAQKNPTAFYLCASSPFSDRDQETQYFGPGTRLLVL.

The CDR3 reads CASSQAGQAGEAFF. CDR3 DNA: TGTGCCAGCAGCCAAGCGGGACAGGCTGGTGAAGCTTTCTTT. V usage is TRBV3-1 (or the pseudogene TRBV3-2) and J usage is TRBJ1-1; 8 bases agree with TRBD1. Trimming at V came to 1 base and at J to 7 bases, leaving 5 bases not matched to a gene. Germline V CDR1 and CDR2: LGHDT, YNNKEL (reference sequence). The CDR3 runs to 14 residues.

The V gene is TRBV2, the J gene TRBJ2-2; D gene uncertain. The V end lost 6 bases, the J end lost 5 bases, and 4 bases lay between the germline ends. Germline V gene sequence: CDR1 SNHLY, CDR2 FYNNEI. The CDR3 is 11 amino acids. CDR3 amino acids: CASRVTGELFF. CDR3 coding DNA: TGTGCCAGCAGAGTGACCGGGGAGCTGTTTTTT.

The chain uses TRBV11-2 and TRBJ2-2, with D tentatively TRBD1 (6 bases). Germline CDR1 and CDR2: SGHAT and FQNNGV. V lost 0 bases, J lost 1 base, and 12 bases lay in between. The CDR3 totals 17 residues. CDR3 in DNA: TGTGCCAGCAGCTTAGATCGGGGCAGGGGGAACACCGGGGAGCTGTTTTTT. It translates to CASSLDRGRGNTGELFF. The full variable domain, completed using reference TRBV11-2 and TRBJ2-2, is EAGVAQSPRYKIIEKRQSVAFWCNPISGHATLYWYQQILGQGPKLLIQFQNNGVVDDSQLPKDRFSAERLKGVDSTLKIQPAKLEDSAVYLCASSLDRGRGNTGELFFGEGSRLTVL.

This clone showed up just a few times. The chain uses TRBV9 and TRBJ2-5; D possibly corresponds to TRBD1 (7 bases). CDR3 length: 14 residues. Trimming cost V 4 bases and J 5 bases, with 15 bases left between them. The V gene's germline CDR1 is SGDLS and CDR2 YYNGEE. CDR3 DNA sequence: TGTGCCAGCAGCCCGACAGGGAGGAGGGAGACCCAGTACTTC. It is translated as CASSPTGRRETQYF.

This sequence joins TRBV5-1 and TRBJ1-5, with TRBD1 matching over 9 bases. CDR1 is SGHRS, CDR2 YFSETQ, per germline. Trimming at V came to 0 bases and at J to 7 bases, leaving 5 bases not matched to a gene. The CDR3 is made up of 15 amino acids. The CDR3 spells CASSLGQGVGQPQHF. CDR3 in DNA: TGCGCCAGCAGCTTGGGACAGGGGGTTGGGCAGCCCCAGCATTTT.

V is TRBV28 and J is TRBJ2-7; 7 bases match TRBD1. The length of the CDR3 is 13 residues. With 10 bases clipped from V and 3 bases from J, the junction kept 9 bases outside the gene matches. Germline CDR1 is MDHEN and CDR2 is SYDVKM. CDR3 sequence (DNA): TGTGCCACTTACGGGACAGCCCTCTACGAGCAGTACTTC. It is translated as CATYGTALYEQYF. Looking up the rest from reference TRBV28 and TRBJ2-7 gives the full variable domain: DVKVTQSSRYLVKRTGEKVFLECVQDMDHENMFWYRQDPGLGLRLIYFSYDVKMKEKGDIPEGYSVSREKKERFSLILESASTNQTSMYLCATYGTALYEQYFGPGTRLTVT.

This chain connects TRBV11-2 to TRBJ1-3, with D maybe TRBD1 (6 bases). Germline V CDR1 and CDR2: SGHAT, FQNNGV. This CDR3 region has 17 residues. The V end was cut by 5 bases, the J end by 0 bases, with 17 bases between. DNA for the CDR3: TGTGCCAGCAGCCAGCACGCGGACAGCGACTCTGGAAACACCATATATTTT. This gives the protein CASSQHADSDSGNTIYF.

The rearrangement joins TRBV5-1 to TRBJ1-1; no clear D. Trimming took off 4 bases at V and 1 base at J, with 17 bases between the two ends. This CDR3 spans 16 amino acids. CDR1 is SGHRS and CDR2 is YFSETQ in the germline V gene. The CDR3 DNA is TGCGCCAGCAGCGTGACCAGCGTCGATCCGAACACTGAAGCTTTCTTT. Translated: CASSVTSVDPNTEAFF. The variable domain in full, with the rest retrieved from reference TRBV5-1 and TRBJ1-1, is KAGVTQTPRYLIKTRGQQVTLSCSPISGHRSVSWYQQTPGQGLQFLFEYFSETQRNKGNFPGRFSGRQFSNSRSEMNVSTLELGDSALYLCASSVTSVDPNTEAFFGQGTRLTVV.

The gene calls are TRBV11-3 and TRBJ2-1; 7 bases are a match to TRBD2. This CDR3 is built from 14 residues. J lost 9 bases, V lost 7 bases, and 12 bases had no gene match. Germline CDR1 is SGHNT and CDR2 is YENEEA. This CDR3 is CASKPGGDSGEQFF. The CDR3 DNA reads as TGTGCCAGCAAACCGGGGGGAGACTCAGGTGAGCAGTTCTTC.

This chain connects TRBV19 to TRBJ2-7, with 15 bases fitting TRBD2. This CDR3 has 17 residues. Germline V gene sequence: CDR1 LNHDA, CDR2 SQIVND (reference sequence). V gave up 4 bases and J gave up 5 bases; unmatched junction bases: 9. As DNA, the CDR3 is TGTGCCAGTAGTAGGACTAGCGGGGGGGCCGGTGTACACGAGCAGTACTTC. Its translation: CASSRTSGGAGVHEQYF.

The V gene is TRBV3-1 (or the pseudogene TRBV3-2), the J gene TRBJ1-3, with D unclear. V was shortened by 0 bases and J by 4 bases, with 10 bases between the two germline ends. CDR3 length: 15 amino acids. Germline V gene lookup returns CDR1 LGHDT and CDR2 YNNKEL (reference sequence). CDR3 residues: CASSQDGGFGNTIYF. The DNA for the CDR3 is TGTGCCAGCAGCCAAGACGGCGGATTCGGAAACACCATATATTTT.

The gene calls are TRBV6-5 and TRBJ2-5; D gene ambiguous. The CDR3 has 14 residues. Germline V gene lookup returns CDR1 MNHEY and CDR2 SVGAGI. The V end lost 5 bases, the J end lost 0 bases, and 10 bases lay between the germline ends. For the CDR3, the DNA is TGTGCCAGCAGTCAGGACGGAGACCAAGAGACCCAGTACTTC. Protein product: CASSQDGDQETQYF.

This chain links TRBV4-1 with TRBJ2-7; D tentatively reads TRBD1 or TRBD2 (5 bases each). The CDR3 runs to 14 residues. Trimming took 3 bases from V and 7 from J, leaving 16 bases between them. Germline V gives CDR1 MGHRA, CDR2 YSYEKL. The CDR3 loop reads CASSQGRLSREQYF. CDR3 nucleotide sequence: TGCGCCAGCAGCCAGGGACGGCTTTCTCGGGAGCAGTACTTC.

The chain recombines TRBV19 with TRBJ2-2, with 8 nucleotides matching TRBD2. V lost 6 bases and J lost 4; bases outside the gene matches: 7. The CDR3 contains 15 residues. CDR1 and CDR2 from the germline V gene are LNHDA and SQIVND (reference sequence). CDR3 bases: TGTGCCAGTAGCCTCGGGGGGGCAGGCACCGGGGAGCTGTTTTTT. Encoded protein: CASSLGGAGTGELFF.

J is TRBJ1-6 and V is TRBV7-3; possibly TRBD1 for D (5 bases). The CDR3 runs to 15 residues. Germline CDR1 and CDR2: SGHTA and FQGTGA. Trimming cost V 5 bases and J 9 bases, with 17 bases left between them. DNA for the CDR3: TGTGCCAGCAGCCGTAACGGGGCCCTGTCTTCACCCCTCCACTTT. The encoded protein is CASSRNGALSSPLHF.

The chain employs TRBV7-9 and TRBJ1-6, with 10 bases matching TRBD1. Germline CDR1 and CDR2: SEHNR and FQNEAQ (reference sequence). The V and J ends lost 0 bases and 11 bases, in that order; junction bases with no gene match: 7. The CDR3 is made up of 16 amino acids. The CDR3 sequence is CASSLALTGGVTPLHF. In nucleotides, the CDR3 is TGTGCCAGCAGCTTAGCGCTGACAGGGGGCGTGACACCCCTCCACTTT.